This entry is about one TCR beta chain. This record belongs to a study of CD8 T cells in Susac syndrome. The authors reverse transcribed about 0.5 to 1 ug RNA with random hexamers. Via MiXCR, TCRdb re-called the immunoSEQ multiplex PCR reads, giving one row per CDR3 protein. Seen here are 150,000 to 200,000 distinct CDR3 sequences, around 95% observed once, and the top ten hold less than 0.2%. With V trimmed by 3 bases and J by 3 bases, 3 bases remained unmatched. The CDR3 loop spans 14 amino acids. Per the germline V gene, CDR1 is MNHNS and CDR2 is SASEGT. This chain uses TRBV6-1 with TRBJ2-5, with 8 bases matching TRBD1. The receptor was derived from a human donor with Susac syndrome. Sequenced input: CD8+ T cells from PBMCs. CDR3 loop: CASSEGTGEETQYF. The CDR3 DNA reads TGTGCCAGCAGTGAGGGGACAGGTGAAGAGACCCAGTACTTC.